This passage covers 27 T cell receptor beta chains from one sample sequenced in a study of blood T cell repertoires in COVID-19. Clones were sequenced by immunoSEQ multiplex PCR, and TCRdb holds only the in-frame ones, with some missing. The sample carries about 90,000 clones, 75% to 85% recorded once. Sample: peripheral blood. These receptor sequences come from a woman in her seventies with acute or convalescent COVID-19.

This clone was seen a handful of times. The rearrangement links TRBV29-1 to TRBJ1-2, with a tentative D call TRBD1 (5 bases). Per germline, CDR1 SQVTM and CDR2 ANQGSEA. The CDR3 runs 11 residues. Trimming pared 4 bases from V and 4 bases from J, leaving 7 bases between. For the CDR3, the DNA is TGCAGCGTTGCAGGGCCCTATGGCTACACCTTC. It is translated as CSVAGPYGYTF. Combining the CDR3 with reference TRBV29-1 and TRBJ1-2 gives the whole variable domain SAVISQKPSRDICQRGTSLTIQCQVDSQVTMMFWYRQQPGQSLTLIATANQGSEATYESGFVIDKFPISRPNLTFSTLTVSNMSPEDSSIYLCSVAGPYGYTFGSGTRLTVV.

The chain uses TRBV15 and TRBJ1-2; D is undetermined. The CDR3 is made up of 13 amino acids. Germline V lookup: CDR1 LNHNV, CDR2 YYDKDF (reference sequence). Deletions cut 1 base from V and 5 bases from J, with 8 bases between. The CDR3 bases are TGTGCCACCAGCAGAGTGGCAGCGTATGGCTACACCTTC. Residues: CATSRVAAYGYTF. Full variable domain (outside the CDR3, taken from reference TRBV15 and TRBJ1-2): DAMVIQNPRYQVTQFGKPVTLSCSQTLNHNVMYWYQQKSSQAPKLLFHYYDKDFNNEADTPDNFQSRRPNTSFCFLDIRSPGLGDTAMYLCATSRVAAYGYTFGSGTRLTVV.

V and J are TRBV19 and TRBJ1-6; maybe TRBD1 (6 bases). The CDR3 covers 15 residues. V lost 9 bases and J 3 bases, leaving 15 bases between the germline ends. Germline V gives CDR1 LNHDA, CDR2 SQIVND (reference sequence). CDR3: CASRSGQNYNSPLHF. The CDR3 coding sequence is TGTGCCAGCCGCAGCGGACAGAACTATAATTCACCCCTCCACTTT.

The chain links TRBV19 to TRBJ1-2; 10 bases match TRBD1. Germline V CDR1 and CDR2: LNHDA, SQIVND (reference sequence). The length of the CDR3 is 15 residues. The V gene end was trimmed by 3 bases and the J gene end by 4 bases; junction bases not matched to a gene: 5. CDR3 sequence reads: CASSIVTGGTYGYTF. In DNA, the CDR3 is TGTGCCAGTAGTATTGTGACAGGGGGCACCTATGGCTACACCTTC.

This chain uses TRBV19 with TRBJ2-1; 7 positions agree with TRBD2. Trimming cost V 3 bases and J 9 bases; bases outside gene matches: 8. Germline CDR1 LNHDA, CDR2 SQIVND (reference sequence). This CDR3 has 14 residues. CDR3 sequence: CASSIGGSRGEQFF. Written as DNA, the CDR3 is TGTGCCAGTAGTATCGGCGGGAGTCGGGGTGAGCAGTTCTTC.

V is TRBV3-1 (or the pseudogene TRBV3-2) and J is TRBJ2-4; D is perhaps TRBD1 (6 bases). With 0 bases removed from V and 7 bases from J, the gap between germline ends came to 13 bases. The CDR3 has 15 amino acids. Germline V gene lookup returns CDR1 LGHDT and CDR2 YNNKEL (reference sequence). In DNA, the CDR3 is TGTGCCAGCAGCCAAGATACCGGCAGGGGTAACATTCAGTACTTC. Translating gives CASSQDTGRGNIQYF.

The chain links TRBV15 to TRBJ2-5; 8 positions match TRBD1. Trimming took 7 bases from V and 4 from J; bases not matched to a gene: 8. The CDR3 spans 14 residues. Germline V gene lookup returns CDR1 LNHNV and CDR2 YYDKDF (reference sequence). The CDR3, as DNA: TGTGCCACCATGACAGGGGTTCTGGCAGAGACCCAGTACTTC. Its protein is CATMTGVLAETQYF.

The gene calls are TRBV19 and TRBJ1-3; 7 nucleotides match TRBD1. Germline assignment: CDR1 LNHDA and CDR2 SQIVND (reference sequence). The CDR3 extends over 14 amino acids. Trimming removed 5 bases from V and 6 bases from J; junction bases left unmatched: 7. This CDR3 is CASSSDRSENTIYF. The CDR3 bases are TGTGCCAGTAGTTCGGACAGGAGTGAAAACACCATATATTTT.

This clone was detected a few times. V and J are TRBV5-1 and TRBJ2-7; 7 nucleotides line up with TRBD2. V dropped 7 bases and J dropped 2; count of bases not matched to a gene: 9. The CDR3 runs 14 residues. CDR1 is SGHRS, CDR2 YFSETQ, per germline. CDR3 protein: CASSRTGGPYEQYF. DNA for the CDR3: TGCGCCAGCTCCCGAACGGGAGGTCCCTACGAGCAGTACTTC. The whole variable domain, filled in from reference TRBV5-1 and TRBJ2-7, reads KAGVTQTPRYLIKTRGQQVTLSCSPISGHRSVSWYQQTPGQGLQFLFEYFSETQRNKGNFPGRFSGRQFSNSRSEMNVSTLELGDSALYLCASSRTGGPYEQYFGPGTRLTVT.

V usage is TRBV2 and J usage is TRBJ2-3; 14 bases are a match to TRBD2. Unmatched junction bases numbered 7, after V lost 6 bases and J lost 11 bases. The germline CDR1 and CDR2 sequences are SNHLY and FYNNEI. The length of the CDR3 is 14 residues. The CDR3 here is CASRGGTSGGLQYF. The CDR3 coding sequence is TGTGCCAGCAGGGGCGGGACTAGCGGGGGTTTGCAGTATTTT.

The rearrangement uses TRBV29-1 and TRBJ1-1, with D possibly TRBD1 on 6 matching bases. Germline CDR1 and CDR2: SQVTM and ANQGSEA. The CDR3 has 15 amino acids. Deletions cut 3 bases from V and 1 base from J, with 15 bases between. CDR3 region: CSVDRKQGRNTEAFF. DNA of the CDR3: TGCAGCGTTGATCGAAAACAGGGAAGGAACACTGAAGCTTTCTTT.

This clone was counted a few times. The rearrangement joins TRBV5-8 to TRBJ1-1; TRBD1 matches at 7 bases. The length of the CDR3 is 15 residues. The trim removed 2 bases at V and 5 bases at J, leaving 9 bases unmatched. Germline V gene lookup returns CDR1 SGHTS and CDR2 YDEGEE. CDR3 bases: TGTGCCAGCAGCTTAAGACAGGGAGATCGGACTGAAGCTTTCTTT. This gives the protein CASSLRQGDRTEAFF. The full variable domain, in which reference TRBV5-8 and TRBJ1-1 provide the parts outside the CDR3, is EAGVTQSPTHLIKTRGQQATLRCSPISGHTSVYWYQQALGLGLQFLLWYDEGEERNRGNFPPRFSGRQFPNYSSELNVNALELEDSALYLCASSLRQGDRTEAFFGQGTRLTVV.

This clone was observed once. This chain links TRBV27 with TRBJ2-7, with a weak D call TRBD2 (7 bases). The CDR3 runs to 11 residues. The germline V gene has CDR1 MNHEY and CDR2 SMNVEV (reference sequence). The V end was cut by 3 bases, the J end by 11 bases, with 11 bases between. CDR3 amino acids: CASSFGGAEYF. The CDR3 nucleotides are TGTGCCAGCAGTTTTGGGGGGGCGGAGTACTTC.

The table lists this clone with a few counts. The chain links TRBV5-5 to TRBJ2-1; D not resolved. CDR1 is SGHKS, CDR2 YYEKEE, per germline (reference sequence). The CDR3 is 12 amino acids. Trimming took 1 base from V and 10 from J, leaving 9 bases between them. As DNA, the CDR3 is TGTGCCAGCAGCTTGACAACAGTGGAGCAGTTCTTC. Translation: CASSLTTVEQFF.

The chain couples TRBV5-1 to TRBJ1-2; 7 bases match TRBD1. Trimming at V came to 5 bases and at J to 4 bases, leaving 2 bases not matched to a gene. Germline V lookup: CDR1 SGHRS, CDR2 YFSETQ. The CDR3 is 12 residues long. The chain's CDR3 is CASRQGSYGYTF. CDR3 in DNA: TGCGCCAGCAGACAGGGGAGCTATGGCTACACCTTC. The whole variable domain, remainder taken from reference TRBV5-1 and TRBJ1-2, is KAGVTQTPRYLIKTRGQQVTLSCSPISGHRSVSWYQQTPGQGLQFLFEYFSETQRNKGNFPGRFSGRQFSNSRSEMNVSTLELGDSALYLCASRQGSYGYTFGSGTRLTVV.

This chain connects TRBV6-1 to TRBJ1-6; unclear D gene. From germline, CDR1 is MNHNS and CDR2 SASEGT. CDR3 size: 12 residues. Trimming took 3 bases from V and 10 from J, leaving 7 bases between them. The CDR3 loop reads CASSDGSSPLHF. Written as DNA, the CDR3 is TGTGCCAGCAGTGATGGGAGCTCACCCCTCCACTTT.

V usage is TRBV4-3 and J usage is TRBJ1-2; D may be TRBD1 (5 bases). V shed 4 bases and J shed 8 bases, with 14 bases lying between them. The CDR3 length is 13 residues. Germline values: CDR1 LGHNA, CDR2 YSLEER. The CDR3 here is CASSPQGLGGYTF. CDR3 nucleotide sequence: TGCGCCAGCAGCCCCCAGGGTTTGGGAGGCTACACCTTC.

The J gene is TRBJ2-1, the V gene TRBV29-1, with 10 bases lining up with TRBD2. V dropped 4 bases and J dropped 6; count of bases not matched to a gene: 6. There are 14 residues in the CDR3. The germline V gene encodes CDR1 SQVTM and CDR2 ANQGSEA. CDR3 protein: CSVAPSGSLNEQFF. As DNA, the CDR3 is TGCAGCGTTGCCCCTAGCGGGAGCCTCAATGAGCAGTTCTTC.

This clone has a single count. The same CDR3 arises from other DNA sequences in this sample as well. V gene TRBV6-1 combines with J gene TRBJ1-1; D is perhaps TRBD1 (5 bases). Germline V CDR1 and CDR2: MNHNS, SASEGT. The CDR3 length is 15 residues. V gave up 1 base and J gave up 3 bases, with 12 bases separating them. This CDR3 reads CASSEGTGGDTEAFF. CDR3 bases: TGTGCCAGCAGTGAAGGGACGGGGGGGGACACTGAAGCTTTCTTT.

The rearrangement joins TRBV7-2 to TRBJ2-7; TRBD1 matches 7 bases. CDR3 length equals 15 residues. V gave up 3 bases and J gave up 2 bases; unmatched junction bases: 7. Germline CDR1 reads SGHTA; CDR2 reads FQGNSA. CDR3 region: CASSFRQGPTYEQYF. The CDR3 DNA follows: TGTGCCAGCAGCTTCAGACAGGGCCCCACCTACGAGCAGTACTTC.

This chain links TRBV28 with TRBJ1-5; D is perhaps TRBD1 (6 bases). This CDR3 contains 18 residues. Germline V gives CDR1 MDHEN, CDR2 SYDVKM. With 6 bases removed from V and 1 base from J, the gap between germline ends came to 22 bases. CDR3 amino acids: CASRALGVIGGSNQPQHF. Written as DNA, the CDR3 is TGTGCCAGCAGGGCACTCGGGGTAATAGGGGGAAGCAATCAGCCCCAGCATTTT.

CDR3 residues: CASSATGGYEQYF. CDR3 in DNA: TGTGCCAGCAGTGCTACAGGGGGCTACGAGCAGTACTTC. The genes are TRBV2 and TRBJ2-7; 8 positions agree with TRBD1. The CDR3 extends over 13 amino acids. The junction had 2 bases not matched to a gene; V was cut back by 4 bases and J by 3 bases. The germline V gene has CDR1 SNHLY and CDR2 FYNNEI.

The chain uses TRBV7-9 and TRBJ1-6, with 9 bases that match TRBD1. Germline-derived CDR1 and CDR2 are SEHNR and FQNEAQ (reference sequence). The J segment lost 5 bases and the V segment lost 5 bases, leaving 10 bases of the junction unmatched. The CDR3 extends over 17 amino acids. CDR3 DNA: TGTGCCAGCAGCCAGGGACAGGGTACCCTTAATAATTCACCCCTCCACTTT. As protein: CASSQGQGTLNNSPLHF. The variable domain in full, with the rest retrieved from reference TRBV7-9 and TRBJ1-6, is DTGVSQNPRHKITKRGQNVTFRCDPISEHNRLYWYRQTLGQGPEFLTYFQNEAQLEKSRLLSDRFSAERPKGSFSTLEIQRTEQGDSAMYLCASSQGQGTLNNSPLHFGNGTRLTVT.

The chain links TRBV6-2 or TRBV6-3 to TRBJ1-5; a possible D gene is TRBD1 (6 bases). This CDR3 region has 16 residues. Germline V CDR1 and CDR2: MNHEY, SVGEGT. V dropped 3 bases and J dropped 2 bases, with 14 bases sitting between them. The CDR3 DNA sequence: TGTGCCAGCAGTTATGGGGGCGACAGGCGCAATCAGCCCCAGCATTTT. This sequence encodes CASSYGGDRRNQPQHF.

This clone was seen a few times. The chain couples TRBV6-2 or TRBV6-3 to TRBJ1-5; no reliable D call. Germline V gene sequence: CDR1 MNHEY, CDR2 SVGEGT. Trimming shortened V by 6 bases and J by 11 bases, and 20 bases separated the two germline ends. The CDR3 sequence is 14 residues long. The CDR3 protein is CASSHSGVPRAQHF. For the CDR3, the DNA is TGTGCCAGCAGCCACTCCGGGGTGCCGAGAGCCCAGCATTTT.

V and J are TRBV7-9 and TRBJ2-5; 8 bases line up with TRBD2. The CDR3 length is 16 residues. V lost 1 base and J lost 3; bases outside the gene matches: 7. Germline lookup yields CDR1 SEHNR and CDR2 FQNEAQ (reference sequence). The CDR3, as DNA: TGTGCCAGCAGCTTAGGACAGCGGGAGTATGAAGAGACCCAGTACTTC. Protein product: CASSLGQREYEETQYF.

This clone was counted between two and nine times. The rearrangement links TRBV6-5 to TRBJ1-1; a possible D gene is TRBD1 (5 bases). CDR1 is MNHEY, CDR2 SVGAGI, per germline. Trimming removed 8 bases at V and 1 base at J, with 11 bases between. The CDR3 has 13 amino acids. CDR3 bases: TGTGCCAGCCGGAGGGGCAGGAACACTGAAGCTTTCTTT. Translating gives CASRRGRNTEAFF.